This TCR beta chain was captured in a study of human T cells and chemical hapten exposure. Study-level background: The study lasted roughly 22 weeks, and patients were dosed weekly with diphenylcyclopropenone on the scalp throughout. General study findings and limits: There was no change with DPC sensitization in TCRs above 1 in 1000 frequency.

Germline V gene data show CDR1 as SGHTA and CDR2 as FQGNSA. The CDR3 length is 14 residues. Between the trimmed V and J ends, which lost 1 base and 4 bases, there was a span of 10 bases. Time point in this sample: patch test 1, 2 weeks after DPC sensitization. The treatment denotes: therapeutic diphenylcyclopropenone sensitization with weekly scalp DPC. TCRdb itself ran the RACE reads through MiXCR, one entry per CDR3 protein. The sample lists around 99,000 distinct CDR3 sequences, 9.5% to 15% seen once, with approximately 2% in the top ten. In regard to this clonotype: No antigen is known for it.

The starting material was whole blood, obtained in connection with sensitization to the hapten diphenylcyclopropenone (DPC). V is TRBV7-2 and J is TRBJ1-1; D is possibly TRBD1 (5 bases). The TCR originated in a woman in her 40s with alopecia areata. Some clones in this sample may be carry-over from other donors' samples. CDR3: CASSLGARVTEAFF. CDR3 in DNA: TGTGCCAGCAGCTTAGGCGCCAGGGTCACTGAAGCTTTCTTT.